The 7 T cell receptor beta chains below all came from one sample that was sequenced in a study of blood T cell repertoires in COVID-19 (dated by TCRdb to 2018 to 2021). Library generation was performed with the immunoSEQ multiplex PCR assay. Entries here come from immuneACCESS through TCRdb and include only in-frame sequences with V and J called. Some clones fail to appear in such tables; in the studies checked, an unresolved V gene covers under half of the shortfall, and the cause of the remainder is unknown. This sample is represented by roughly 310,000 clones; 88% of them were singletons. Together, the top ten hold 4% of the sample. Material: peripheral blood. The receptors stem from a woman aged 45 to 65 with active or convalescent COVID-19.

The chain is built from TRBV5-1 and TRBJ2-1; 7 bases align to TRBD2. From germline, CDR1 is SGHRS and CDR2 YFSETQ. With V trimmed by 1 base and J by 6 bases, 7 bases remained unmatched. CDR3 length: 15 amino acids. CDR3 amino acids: CASSLKSGILNEQFF. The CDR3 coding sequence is TGCGCCAGCAGCTTGAAAAGCGGGATCCTCAATGAGCAGTTCTTC. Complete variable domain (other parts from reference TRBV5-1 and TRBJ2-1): KAGVTQTPRYLIKTRGQQVTLSCSPISGHRSVSWYQQTPGQGLQFLFEYFSETQRNKGNFPGRFSGRQFSNSRSEMNVSTLELGDSALYLCASSLKSGILNEQFFGPGTRLTVL.

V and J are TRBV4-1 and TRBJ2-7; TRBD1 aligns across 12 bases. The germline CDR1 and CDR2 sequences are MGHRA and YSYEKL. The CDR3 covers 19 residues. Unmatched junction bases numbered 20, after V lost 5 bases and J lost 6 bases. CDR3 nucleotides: TGCGCCAGCAGCAACTCCCGGGACAGGGGGCTTTCGGTAAACTGCGAGCAGTACTTC. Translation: CASSNSRDRGLSVNCEQYF.

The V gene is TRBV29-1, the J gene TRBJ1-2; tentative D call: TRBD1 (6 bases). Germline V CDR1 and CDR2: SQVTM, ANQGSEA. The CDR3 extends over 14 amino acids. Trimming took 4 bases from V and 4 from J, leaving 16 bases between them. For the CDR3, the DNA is TGCAGCGTTGCCGAGGGGGTTGGAGGCTATGGCTACACCTTC. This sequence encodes CSVAEGVGGYGYTF.

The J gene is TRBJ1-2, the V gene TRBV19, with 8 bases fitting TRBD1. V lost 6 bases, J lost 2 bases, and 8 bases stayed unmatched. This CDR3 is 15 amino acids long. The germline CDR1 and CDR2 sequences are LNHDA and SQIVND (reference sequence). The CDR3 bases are TGTGCCAGTAGCCTGGTGACAGGGGCGAACTATGGCTACACCTTC. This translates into CASSLVTGANYGYTF.

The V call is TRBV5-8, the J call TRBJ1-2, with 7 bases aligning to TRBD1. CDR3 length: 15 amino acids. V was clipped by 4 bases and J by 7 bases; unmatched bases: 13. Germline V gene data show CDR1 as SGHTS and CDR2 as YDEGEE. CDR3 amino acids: CASSAAGTVLSGYTF. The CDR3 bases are TGTGCCAGCAGCGCCGCCGGGACAGTACTTTCTGGCTACACCTTC.

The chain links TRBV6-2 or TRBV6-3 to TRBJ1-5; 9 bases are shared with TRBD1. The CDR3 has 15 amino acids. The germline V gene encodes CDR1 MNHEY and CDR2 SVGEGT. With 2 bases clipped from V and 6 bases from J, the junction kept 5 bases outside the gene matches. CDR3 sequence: CASSYVDRGIQPQHF. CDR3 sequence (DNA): TGTGCCAGCAGTTACGTGGACAGGGGAATTCAGCCCCAGCATTTT.

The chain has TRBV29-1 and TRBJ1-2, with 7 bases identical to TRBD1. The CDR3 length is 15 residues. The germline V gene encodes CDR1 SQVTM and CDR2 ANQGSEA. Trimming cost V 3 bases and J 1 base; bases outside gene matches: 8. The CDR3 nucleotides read TGCAGCGTTGAGACGCCGGGACAGCTTAACTATGGCTACACCTTC. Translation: CSVETPGQLNYGYTF. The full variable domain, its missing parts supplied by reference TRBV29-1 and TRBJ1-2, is SAVISQKPSRDICQRGTSLTIQCQVDSQVTMMFWYRQQPGQSLTLIATANQGSEATYESGFVIDKFPISRPNLTFSTLTVSNMSPEDSSIYLCSVETPGQLNYGYTFGSGTRLTVV.